This T cell receptor (beta chain) was sequenced for a study of T cells expressing NK-cell markers. Study overall: HCMV serostatus: seven of eight sequenced donors positive, one negative.

A 5'RACE template switching approach incorporating UMIs was used to make TCR beta cDNA. TCRdb reworked the 5' RACE reads into one entry per CDR3 protein, no DNA. The table lists tens of thousands of distinct CDR3 sequences, with 50% to 75% in the top ten. The CDR3 loop spans 13 amino acids. Germline assignment: CDR1 MGHRA and CDR2 YSYEKL. What was sequenced was blood T cells: a sorted CD56 or NKG2C T cell subset, CD4+ or CD8+ T cells, or bulk PBMC T cells (not recorded which). The chain has TRBV4-1 and TRBJ1-5; TCRdb's D call, TRBD1, is unchecked because there is no DNA. The origin of this receptor is a woman aged 18 to 69 in good health. The CDR3 sequence is CASSQVRDQPQHF.